This TCR beta chain came from a study of T cell responses to AZD1222 COVID-19 vaccine. On this clone: Its antigen is still unknown.

Libraries were prepared by immunoSEQ multiplex PCR; TCRdb keeps only in-frame clonotypes and omits some of them. Found here are about 170,000 clones, 90% of them singletons; the top ten hold more than 1.3%. The CDR3 has 14 residues. Germline-derived CDR1 and CDR2 are MDHEN and SYDVKM. The ends lost 6 bases at V and 7 bases at J; junction bases unmatched: 7. Study findings and constraints: A rise in Spike-specific TCR breadth and depth followed two AZD1222 doses. There were vaccine-associated CD4 TCRs across spike, dominant at 160-218 and 743-854. Clonal diversity was possibly underestimated; the donors were predominantly white British and more often female.

The receptor was isolated from an adult in good health. The input for sequencing was peripheral blood, taken on day 0 of AZD1222 vaccination. The J gene is TRBJ1-5, the V gene TRBV28, with TRBD1 matching over 9 bases. CDR3 amino acids: CASSRTGALQPQHF. CDR3 DNA sequence: TGTGCCAGCAGCCGGACAGGGGCTCTACAGCCCCAGCATTTT.